The 20 T cell receptor beta chains below were found in one sample sequenced in a study of neurological immune-mediated disorders. Via MiXCR, TCRdb re-called the 5' RACE reads, giving one row per CDR3 protein. Among tens of thousands of distinct CDR3 sequences listed, around 6% were seen once. Material: CD4+ T cells from blood. The source of these receptors is a woman in her 50s in good health.

Ten or more counts support this clonotype. This chain links TRBV20-1 with TRBJ2-3, with TRBD2 matching 9 bases. CDR1 and CDR2 from the germline V gene are DFQATT and SNEGSKA (reference sequence). The CDR3 is 16 amino acids. The ends lost 4 bases at V and 9 bases at J; junction bases unmatched: 17. The CDR3 loop reads CSATISSGGGAGTQYF. CDR3 in DNA: TGCAGTGCTACCATATCGAGTGGCGGGGGGGCGGGGACGCAGTATTTT.

There are many counts of this clonotype. Written as DNA, the CDR3 is TGTGCCAGCAGCTTAGTGGCTAGCGTCGTAAACGAGCAGTACTTC. Translated, it gives CASSLVASVVNEQYF. This chain joins TRBV11-1 and TRBJ2-7; TRBD2 is a possible D gene (6 bases). Trimming took 1 base from V and 5 from J, leaving 15 bases between them. Germline CDR1 reads SGHAT; CDR2 reads FQDESV (reference sequence). CDR3 length equals 15 residues.

This clonotype was counted many times. The V gene is TRBV7-2, the J gene TRBJ2-7; 9 bases align to TRBD1. V was pared by 0 bases and J by 6 bases, with 6 bases of the junction left unmatched. Germline V gives CDR1 SGHTA, CDR2 FQGNSA. The CDR3 is 15 amino acids. CDR3 sequence reads: CASSLAGTGFGEQYF. CDR3 coding DNA: TGTGCCAGCAGCTTAGCAGGGACAGGGTTTGGCGAGCAGTACTTC.

This clonotype was recorded a few times. This rearrangement joins TRBV5-1 to TRBJ2-7, with TRBD1 as a possible D gene (6 bases). The CDR3 has 18 residues. The V end lost 0 bases, the J end lost 5 bases, and 24 bases lay between the germline ends. CDR1 and CDR2 (germline): SGHRS, YFSETQ. The CDR3 nucleotides read TGCGCCAGCAGCTTGGGGACAGAGAAGGCCCTCCCTCCCCACGAGCAGTACTTC. Its translation: CASSLGTEKALPPHEQYF.

This clonotype was seen repeatedly, ten times or more. The chain combines TRBV15 with TRBJ2-3, with D possibly matching TRBD2 (6 bases). Trimming pared 0 bases from V and 1 base from J, leaving 11 bases between. Germline-derived CDR1 and CDR2 are LNHNV and YYDKDF (reference sequence). This CDR3 spans 16 amino acids. The CDR3 reads CATSRDPGTGTDTQYF. The CDR3 nucleotides are TGTGCCACCAGCAGAGATCCGGGGACTGGCACAGATACGCAGTATTTT.

This clonotype was seen many times. CDR3 DNA sequence: TGCAGTGCTAGAGATGGGGGGGGATACAATGAGCAGTTCTTC. Protein product: CSARDGGGYNEQFF. This chain uses TRBV20-1 with TRBJ2-1; the match to TRBD2 covers 7 bases. J lost 4 bases, V lost 0 bases, and 3 bases had no gene match. Per germline, CDR1 DFQATT and CDR2 SNEGSKA (reference sequence). CDR3 size: 14 residues.

This clonotype was counted at least ten times. The rearrangement uses TRBV28 and TRBJ2-1; D is ambiguous. Per germline, CDR1 MDHEN and CDR2 SYDVKM. The CDR3 has 15 residues. With 2 bases removed from V and 5 bases from J, the gap between germline ends came to 13 bases. This CDR3 is CASSLRPPKNNEQFF. In DNA, the CDR3 is TGTGCCAGCAGTTTACGTCCGCCAAAAAACAATGAGCAGTTCTTC.

This clonotype was seen a single time. V gene TRBV10-3 combines with J gene TRBJ2-1, with 8 bases aligning to TRBD2. Germline CDR1 is ENHRY and CDR2 is SYGVKD. CDR3 length equals 15 residues. The J segment lost 4 bases and the V segment lost 2 bases, leaving 4 bases of the junction unmatched. For the CDR3, the DNA is TGTGCCATCAGTGAGATACTAGCGGATTACAATGAGCAGTTCTTC. Amino acids: CAISEILADYNEQFF.

This clonotype was picked up many times. V and J are TRBV7-2 and TRBJ2-7, with TRBD2 as a possible D gene (5 bases). V shed 2 bases and J shed 0 bases, with 8 bases lying between them. This CDR3 region has 14 residues. Germline CDR1 SGHTA, CDR2 FQGNSA. CDR3 nucleotide sequence: TGTGCCAGCAGCTTAAGCCGGGACTCCTACGAGCAGTACTTC. As protein: CASSLSRDSYEQYF.

This clonotype has at least ten counts. V gene TRBV10-3 combines with J gene TRBJ2-7, with 8 bases lining up with TRBD1. Germline-derived CDR1 and CDR2 are ENHRY and SYGVKD. The CDR3 extends over 16 amino acids. V was clipped by 2 bases and J by 6 bases; unmatched bases: 12. This CDR3 is CAISEGTGRELREQYF. DNA of the CDR3: TGTGCCATCAGTGAGGGGACAGGAAGGGAACTACGCGAGCAGTACTTC.

This clonotype has ten or more counts. The chain carries TRBV4-3 and TRBJ2-2; D unresolved. This CDR3 has 13 amino acids. From germline, CDR1 is LGHNA and CDR2 YSLEER. With 2 bases removed from V and 5 bases from J, the gap between germline ends came to 6 bases. The CDR3 loop is CASSQQRTGELFF. CDR3 bases: TGCGCCAGCAGCCAACAGAGAACCGGGGAGCTGTTTTTT.

This clonotype was detected many times. The chain has TRBV2 and TRBJ2-3; 9 bases line up with TRBD1. The CDR3 extends over 16 amino acids. Trimming took 9 bases from V and 0 from J; bases not matched to a gene: 10. CDR1 is SNHLY and CDR2 is FYNNEI in the germline V gene. DNA of the CDR3: TGTGCCAGGCGGACAGGGGATCCCTCTAGCACAGATACGCAGTATTTT. Residues: CARRTGDPSSTDTQYF.

The chain uses TRBV11-3 and TRBJ2-3, with TRBD2 identical over 9 bases. Germline lookup yields CDR1 SGHNT and CDR2 YENEEA. V shed 5 bases and J 4 bases; nucleotides not matched to a gene: 7. The CDR3 runs to 15 residues. CDR3 nucleotides: TGTGCCAGCAGCCTGGGCGGGGGGGTCGCAGATACGCAGTATTTT. This sequence encodes CASSLGGGVADTQYF.

At least ten counts were recorded for this clonotype. The V gene is TRBV5-1, the J gene TRBJ2-6; D gene ambiguous. CDR3 size: 16 residues. V gave up 0 bases and J gave up 1 base, with 8 bases separating them. Germline lookup yields CDR1 SGHRS and CDR2 YFSETQ. CDR3 coding DNA: TGCGCCAGCAGCTTGGGGGCGGTATCTGGGGCCAACGTCCTGACTTTC. Amino acids: CASSLGAVSGANVLTF.

This clonotype was seen at least ten times. The chain uses TRBV7-9 and TRBJ2-7, with D possibly being TRBD1 (5 bases). Germline V gives CDR1 SEHNR, CDR2 FQNEAQ (reference sequence). The ends were cut back, 6 bases at V and 2 bases at J, with 17 bases in the middle. The CDR3 covers 15 residues. DNA for the CDR3: TGTGCCAGCAGACCATCAGGGTACGGTACCTACGAGCAGTACTTC. It codes for CASRPSGYGTYEQYF.

This clonotype came up many times. V and J are TRBV25-1 and TRBJ1-1; TRBD1 aligns across 9 bases. Germline CDR1 is MGHDK and CDR2 is SYGVNS. The CDR3 has 15 residues. V lost 6 bases to trimming and J lost 5 bases; unmatched junction nucleotides: 10. Here the CDR3 DNA reads TGTGCCAGCAGGCCGATGGGACAGGGCGGGACTGAAGCTTTCTTT. It yields the protein CASRPMGQGGTEAFF.

This clonotype was seen many times. The rearrangement joins TRBV20-1 to TRBJ2-5; D possibly uses TRBD1 or TRBD2 (5 bases each). Between the trimmed V and J ends, which lost 3 bases and 2 bases, there was a span of 28 bases. From germline, CDR1 is DFQATT and CDR2 SNEGSKA (reference sequence). The CDR3 loop spans 19 amino acids. DNA of the CDR3: TGCAGTGCTAGCCCCTATGCCCCCATCTCGTGGGGGAAGCAAGAGACCCAGTACTTC. Protein product: CSASPYAPISWGKQETQYF.

The table lists this clonotype with many counts. J is TRBJ2-5 and V is TRBV29-1, with D tentatively TRBD1 or TRBD2 (5 bases each). This CDR3 contains 13 residues. V lost 5 bases to trimming and J lost 1 base, with 11 bases between them. Germline CDR1 reads SQVTM; CDR2 reads ANQGSEA. CDR3 coding DNA: TGCAGCGTTCGAAGGGACCCCCAAGAGACCCAGTACTTC. Translation: CSVRRDPQETQYF.

This clonotype was counted at least ten times. This sequence joins TRBV5-1 and TRBJ1-1, with D unclear. The CDR3 length is 16 residues. Germline CDR1 and CDR2: SGHRS and YFSETQ. V was clipped by 4 bases and J by 5 bases, with 21 bases between them. The CDR3 region has the DNA TGCGCCAGCAGCCATAAGATAAAGGGAGTAGGTACTGAAGCTTTCTTT. The encoded protein is CASSHKIKGVGTEAFF.

This clonotype has ten or more counts. V gene TRBV7-2 combines with J gene TRBJ1-1; D gene unclear. CDR3 length equals 15 residues. Germline V CDR1 and CDR2: SGHTA, FQGNSA. V shed 0 bases and J shed 0 bases, with 8 bases lying between them. DNA for the CDR3: TGTGCCAGCAGCTTAGCGGCGGCCATGAACACTGAAGCTTTCTTT. Amino acid sequence: CASSLAAAMNTEAFF.